Sequencing of this T cell receptor (beta chain) was carried out in a study of shared clonotypes between healthy human individuals. Trimming took off 0 bases at V and 4 bases at J, with 17 bases between the two ends. Germline lookup yields CDR1 SGHRS and CDR2 YFSETQ. The CDR3 consists of 17 residues. It was CD45RO-negative cells, positively selected for CCR7, that made up naive CD8 cells, with terminally differentiated effector memory CD45RA+ cells excluded. Profiling relied on immunoSEQ multiplex PCR, and the TCRdb table lists in-frame clones only, not all of them. The sample includes about 2.1 million clones, approximately 92% seen only once; the top ten take about 1.7%.

This chain uses TRBV5-1 with TRBJ2-1; possible D gene TRBD1, 6 bases. The TCR was taken from a man in his late teens or twenties in good health. Some clones in this sample may be carry-over from other donors' samples. Sequenced sample: naive CD8+ T cells from PBMCs. The CDR3 here is CASSLGETGKPYNEQFF. DNA for the CDR3: TGCGCCAGCAGCTTGGGGGAAACAGGGAAACCATACAATGAGCAGTTCTTC. Drawing the rest from reference TRBV5-1 and TRBJ2-1, the complete variable domain is KAGVTQTPRYLIKTRGQQVTLSCSPISGHRSVSWYQQTPGQGLQFLFEYFSETQRNKGNFPGRFSGRQFSNSRSEMNVSTLELGDSALYLCASSLGETGKPYNEQFFGPGTRLTVL.